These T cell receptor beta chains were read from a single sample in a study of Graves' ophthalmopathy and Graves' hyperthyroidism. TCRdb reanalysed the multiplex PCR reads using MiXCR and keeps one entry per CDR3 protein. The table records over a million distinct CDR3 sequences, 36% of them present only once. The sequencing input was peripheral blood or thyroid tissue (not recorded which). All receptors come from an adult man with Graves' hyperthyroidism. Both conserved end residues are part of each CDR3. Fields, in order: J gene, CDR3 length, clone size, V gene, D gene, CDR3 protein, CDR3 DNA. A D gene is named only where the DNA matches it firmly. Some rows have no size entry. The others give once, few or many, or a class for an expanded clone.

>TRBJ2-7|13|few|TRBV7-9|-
CASGPSVPYEQYF
TGTGCCAGCGGCCCCAGCGTGCCCTACGAGCAGTACTTC
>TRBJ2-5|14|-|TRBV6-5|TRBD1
CASSSGQDGETQYF
TGTGCCAGCAGTTCGGGACAGGATGGCGAGACCCAGTACTTC
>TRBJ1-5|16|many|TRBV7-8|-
CASSLDPGTWNQPQHF
TGTGCCAGCAGCTTAGATCCGGGGACTTGGAATCAGCCCCAGCATTTT
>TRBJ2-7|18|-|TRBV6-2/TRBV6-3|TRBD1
CASSYKVGGTSRSYEQYF
TGTGCCAGCAGTTACAAGGTAGGGGGCACCTCACGAAGCTACGAGCAGTACTTC
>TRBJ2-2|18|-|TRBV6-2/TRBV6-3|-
CASSYMRAAGANTGELFF
TGTGCCAGCAGTTACATGAGGGCGGCAGGAGCGAACACCGGGGAGCTGTTTTTT
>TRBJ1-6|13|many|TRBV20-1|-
CSASLGRNSPLHF
TGCAGTGCTAGTCTTGGGAGGAATTCACCCCTCCACTTT
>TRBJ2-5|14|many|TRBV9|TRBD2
CASSASGIQETQYF
TGTGCCAGCAGCGCCAGCGGGATTCAGGAGACCCAGTACTTC
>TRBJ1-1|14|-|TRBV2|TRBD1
CASGGQGVDTEAFF
TGTGCCAGCGGAGGACAGGGGGTCGACACTGAAGCTTTCTTT
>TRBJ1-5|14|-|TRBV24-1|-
CATSYRGGNQPQHF
TGTGCCACCAGTTACCGAGGCGGCAATCAGCCCCAGCATTTT
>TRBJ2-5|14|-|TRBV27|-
CASSLYSRGETQYF
TGTGCCAGCAGTTTATATTCTAGGGGGGAGACCCAGTACTTC
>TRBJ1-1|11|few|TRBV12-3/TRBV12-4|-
CASVGLSEAFF
TGTGCCAGCGTCGGGTTGAGTGAAGCTTTCTTT
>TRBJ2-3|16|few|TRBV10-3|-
CASSYSGALATDTQYF
TGTGCCAGCAGTTACTCCGGGGCCTTGGCAACAGATACGCAGTATTTT
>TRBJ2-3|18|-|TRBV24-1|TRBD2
CATSGTSGRYSSTDTQYF
TGTGCCACCAGTGGGACTAGCGGGAGATATTCTAGCACAGATACGCAGTATTTT
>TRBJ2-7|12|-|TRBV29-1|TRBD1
CSAKQGDYEQYF
TGCAGCGCCAAACAGGGGGACTACGAGCAGTACTTC
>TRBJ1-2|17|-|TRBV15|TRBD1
CATSSSMGQGAIYGYTF
TGTGCCACCAGCAGCTCTATGGGACAGGGGGCAATTTATGGCTACACCTTC
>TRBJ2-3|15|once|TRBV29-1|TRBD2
CSVQTSGSSTDTQYF
TGCAGCGTTCAGACTAGCGGGAGTAGCACAGATACGCAGTATTTT
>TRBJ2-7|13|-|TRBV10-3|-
CAISAAGANEQYF
TGTGCCATCAGTGCGGCAGGGGCTAACGAGCAGTACTTC
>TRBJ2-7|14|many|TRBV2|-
CASRRGGGSYEQYF
TGTGCCAGCCGCCGAGGAGGGGGCTCCTACGAGCAGTACTTC
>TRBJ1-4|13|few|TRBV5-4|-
CASSPSRDEKLFF
TGTGCCAGCAGTCCCAGCAGGGATGAAAAACTGTTTTTT
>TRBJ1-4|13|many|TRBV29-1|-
CSVVAPPNEKLFF
TGCAGCGTTGTTGCCCCTCCTAATGAAAAACTGTTTTTT
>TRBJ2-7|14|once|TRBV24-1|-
CASSLSGLGDGQYF
TGTGCCAGCAGCTTAAGCGGCCTTGGAGACGGGCAGTACTTC
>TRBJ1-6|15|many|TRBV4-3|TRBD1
CASSQETGYNSPLHF
TGCGCCAGCAGCCAGGAGACAGGGTATAATTCACCCCTCCACTTT
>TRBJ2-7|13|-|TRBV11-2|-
CASSKDRRDEQYF
TGTGCCAGCAGCAAAGACCGTAGAGACGAGCAGTACTTC
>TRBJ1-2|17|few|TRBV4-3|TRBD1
CASSRTGTGLTNYGYTF
TGCGCCAGCAGCCGAACCGGGACAGGCCTAACTAACTATGGCTACACCTTC